The clone carrying this TCR beta chain was detected a few times. As yet, its antigen is unknown. This entry belongs to a study of cytomegalovirus exposure and HLA in healthy donors. About the study: Some 85 million unique TCRs from HLA-typed donors were held in an early data release. Study-level points and caveats: DRB1 had the most TCR associations and HLA-C the fewest, a later analysis found, with rates varying by HLA locus. Sequencing artifact likely explains a cluster of highly shared sequence variants.

V shed 3 bases and J 8 bases; nucleotides not matched to a gene: 6. The CDR3 is 13 amino acids. Germline-derived CDR1 and CDR2 are KGHSH and LQKENI. A multiplex PCR was run with 60 Vbeta primers and 13 Jbeta primers. Using immunoSEQ multiplex PCR, the repertoire was profiled, and TCRdb retains in-frame clones only, with some absent. The data contain about 120,000 clones, around 73% of them singletons. The specimen was PBMCs. The receptor was isolated from a female donor in good health and CMV-seronegative. J is TRBJ2-7 and V is TRBV18; TRBD2 aligns across 8 bases. In nucleotides, the CDR3 is TGTGCCAGCTCACCCTACGGGGGGGGGAAGCAGTACTTC. Amino acids: CASSPYGGGKQYF.